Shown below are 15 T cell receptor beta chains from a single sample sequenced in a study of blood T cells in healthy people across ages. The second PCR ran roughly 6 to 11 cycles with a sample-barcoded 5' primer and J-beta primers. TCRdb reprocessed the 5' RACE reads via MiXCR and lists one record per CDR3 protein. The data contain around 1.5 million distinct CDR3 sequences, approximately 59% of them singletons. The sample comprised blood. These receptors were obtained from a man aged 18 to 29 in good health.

CDR3: CASSSGGVTDTQYF. The CDR3 coding sequence is TGTGCCAGCAGTTCCGGGGGGGTCACAGATACGCAGTATTTT. The rearrangement uses TRBV6-5 and TRBJ2-3; TRBD2 aligns across 8 bases. Germline values: CDR1 MNHEY, CDR2 SVGAGI. V gave up 4 bases and J gave up 2 bases; unmatched junction bases: 2. The length of the CDR3 is 14 residues.

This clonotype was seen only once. CDR3 protein: CASSLLSWVRAGGQPQHF. CDR3 nucleotide sequence: TGTGCCAGCAGTTTGTTAAGTTGGGTGAGGGCAGGAGGTCAGCCCCAGCATTTT. J is TRBJ1-5 and V is TRBV27, with D unclear. The CDR3 consists of 18 residues. Germline V lookup: CDR1 MNHEY, CDR2 SMNVEV (reference sequence). V gave up 3 bases and J gave up 6 bases, with 24 bases separating them.

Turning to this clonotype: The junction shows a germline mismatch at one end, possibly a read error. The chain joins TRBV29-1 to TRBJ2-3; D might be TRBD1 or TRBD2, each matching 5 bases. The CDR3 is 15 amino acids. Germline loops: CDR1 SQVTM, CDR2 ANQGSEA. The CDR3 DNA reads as TGCAGCATTGATGTGGTGGGACGTTCACCCTATACGCAGTATTTT. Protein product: CSIDVVGRSPYTQYF.

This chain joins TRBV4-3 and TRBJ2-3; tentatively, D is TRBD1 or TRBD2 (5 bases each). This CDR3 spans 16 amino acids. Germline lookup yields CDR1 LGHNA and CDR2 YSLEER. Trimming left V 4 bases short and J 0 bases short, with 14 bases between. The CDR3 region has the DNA TGCGCCAGCAGCCCATTTGGGACGCCTAGCACAGATACGCAGTATTTT. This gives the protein CASSPFGTPSTDTQYF.

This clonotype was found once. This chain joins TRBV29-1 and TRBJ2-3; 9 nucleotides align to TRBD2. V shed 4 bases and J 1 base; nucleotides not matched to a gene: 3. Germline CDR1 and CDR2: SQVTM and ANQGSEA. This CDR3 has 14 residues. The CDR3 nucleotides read TGCAGCGTTGTAAAGCGGGGGGGCACAGATACGCAGTATTTT. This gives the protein CSVVKRGGTDTQYF.

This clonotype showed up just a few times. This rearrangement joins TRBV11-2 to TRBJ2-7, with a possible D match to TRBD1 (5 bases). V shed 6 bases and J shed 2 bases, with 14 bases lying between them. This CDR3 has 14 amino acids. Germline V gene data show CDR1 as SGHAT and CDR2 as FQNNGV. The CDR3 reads CASRPGIGAYEQYF. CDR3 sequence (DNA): TGTGCCAGCAGGCCAGGGATAGGAGCCTACGAGCAGTACTTC.

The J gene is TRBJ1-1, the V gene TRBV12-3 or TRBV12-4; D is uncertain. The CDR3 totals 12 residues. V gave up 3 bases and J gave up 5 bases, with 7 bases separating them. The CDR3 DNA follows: TGTGCCAGCAGTTTGAAGAAAACTGAAGCTTTCTTT. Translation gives CASSLKKTEAFF.

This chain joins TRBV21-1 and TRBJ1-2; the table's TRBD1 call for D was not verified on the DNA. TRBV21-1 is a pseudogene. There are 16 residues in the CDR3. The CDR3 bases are TGTGCCAGCAGCCTCCGGTGGCAGGGGATACTAGGCGGCTACACCTTC. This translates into CASSLRWQGILGGYTF.

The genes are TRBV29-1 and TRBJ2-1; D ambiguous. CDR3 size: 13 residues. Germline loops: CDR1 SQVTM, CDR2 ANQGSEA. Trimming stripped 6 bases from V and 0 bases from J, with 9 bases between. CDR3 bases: TGCAGCGTGGCCTTCCCCTCCTACAATGAGCAGTTCTTC. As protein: CSVAFPSYNEQFF.

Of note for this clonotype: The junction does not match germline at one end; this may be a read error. The CDR3 protein is CASRQARSRIRRTDTQYF. The CDR3 coding sequence is TGTGCTAGCAGACAGGCCCGAAGTAGGATCCGGCGCACAGATACGCAGTATTTT. V and J are TRBV7-7 and TRBJ2-3, with D possibly matching TRBD1 (6 bases). This CDR3 contains 18 residues. The germline V gene has CDR1 SSHAT and CDR2 FNYEAQ (reference sequence). Full variable domain (missing parts from reference TRBV7-7 and TRBJ2-3): GAGVSQSPRYKVTKRGQDVTLRCDPISSHATLYWYQQALGQGPEFLTYFNYEAQPDKSGLPSDRFSAERPEGSISTLTIQRTEQRDSAMYRCASRQARSRIRRTDTQYFGPGTRLTVL.

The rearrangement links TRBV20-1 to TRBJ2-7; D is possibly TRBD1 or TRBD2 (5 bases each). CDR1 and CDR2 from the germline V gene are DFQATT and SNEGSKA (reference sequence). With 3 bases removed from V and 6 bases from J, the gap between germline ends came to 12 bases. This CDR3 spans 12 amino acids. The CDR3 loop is CSASAGTSEQYF. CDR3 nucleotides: TGCAGTGCTAGCGCCGGGACGTCCGAGCAGTACTTC.

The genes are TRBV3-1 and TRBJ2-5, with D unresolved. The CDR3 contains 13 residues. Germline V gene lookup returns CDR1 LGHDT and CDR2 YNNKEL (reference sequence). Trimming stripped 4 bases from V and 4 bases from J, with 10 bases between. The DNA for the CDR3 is TGTGCCAGCAGCCTTTTTTCCCTAGAGACCCAGTACTTC. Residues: CASSLFSLETQYF.

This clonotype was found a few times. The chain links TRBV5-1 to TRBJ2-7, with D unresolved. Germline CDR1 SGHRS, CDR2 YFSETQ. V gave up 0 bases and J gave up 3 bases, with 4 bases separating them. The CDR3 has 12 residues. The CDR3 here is CASSLEHYEQYF. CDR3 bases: TGCGCCAGCAGCTTGGAGCACTACGAGCAGTACTTC.

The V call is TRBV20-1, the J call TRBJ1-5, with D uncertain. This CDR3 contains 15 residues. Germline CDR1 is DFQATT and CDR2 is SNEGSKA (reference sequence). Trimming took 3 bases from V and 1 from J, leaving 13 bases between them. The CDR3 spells CSASWEGGSNQPQHF. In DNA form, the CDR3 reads TGCAGTGCTAGCTGGGAGGGCGGGAGCAATCAGCCCCAGCATTTT.

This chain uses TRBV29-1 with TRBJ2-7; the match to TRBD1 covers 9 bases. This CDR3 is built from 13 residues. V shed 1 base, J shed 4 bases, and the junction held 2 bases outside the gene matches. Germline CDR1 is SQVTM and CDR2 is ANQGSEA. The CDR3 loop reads CSVEADRGYEQYF. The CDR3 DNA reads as TGCAGCGTTGAAGCGGACAGGGGATACGAGCAGTACTTC.